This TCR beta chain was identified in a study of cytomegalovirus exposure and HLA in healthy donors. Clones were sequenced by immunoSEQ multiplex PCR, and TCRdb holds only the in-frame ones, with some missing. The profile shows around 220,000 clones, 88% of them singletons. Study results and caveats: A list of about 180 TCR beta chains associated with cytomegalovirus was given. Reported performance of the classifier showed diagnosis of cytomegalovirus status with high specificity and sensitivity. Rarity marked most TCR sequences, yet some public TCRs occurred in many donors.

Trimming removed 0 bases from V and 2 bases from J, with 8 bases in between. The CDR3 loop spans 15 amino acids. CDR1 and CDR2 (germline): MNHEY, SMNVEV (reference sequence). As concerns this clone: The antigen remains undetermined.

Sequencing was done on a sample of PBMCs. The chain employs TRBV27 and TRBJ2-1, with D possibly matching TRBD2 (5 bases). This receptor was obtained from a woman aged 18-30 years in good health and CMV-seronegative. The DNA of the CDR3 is TGTGCCAGCAGTTTATCCGCTAGCCCCTACAATGAGCAGTTCTTC. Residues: CASSLSASPYNEQFF.